What follows are 32 T cell receptor beta chains derived from one specimen sequenced in a study of CD8 T cells in Susac syndrome. 0.5 to 1 ug RNA was reverse transcribed with random hexamers. MiXCR, run by TCRdb on the immunoSEQ multiplex PCR reads, gives a single entry per CDR3 protein. The sample has more than 95,000 distinct CDR3 sequences; approximately 95% are singletons. The sample comprised CD8+ T cells from PBMCs. All receptors derive from a human donor with multiple sclerosis.

The sample holds one count of this clonotype. The V and J genes are TRBV6-6 and TRBJ2-1; D is ambiguous. Germline V lookup: CDR1 MNHNY, CDR2 SVGAGI (reference sequence). V lost 8 bases to trimming and J lost 6 bases, with 23 bases between them. The CDR3 loop spans 16 amino acids. CDR3 amino acids: CASGPTKGYRPNEQFF. For the CDR3, the DNA is TGTGCCAGCGGGCCTACCAAGGGATATCGTCCCAATGAGCAGTTCTTC.

The genes are TRBV15 and TRBJ1-3, with unresolved D. The CDR3 spans 15 residues. Germline V CDR1 and CDR2: LNHNV, YYDKDF (reference sequence). Trimming left V 3 bases short and J 1 base short, with 10 bases between. The chain's CDR3 is CATSRDGGSGNTIYF. The CDR3 bases are TGTGCCACCAGCAGGGACGGTGGGTCTGGAAACACCATATATTTT.

The genes are TRBV6-5 and TRBJ2-3; TRBD2 matches at 8 bases. CDR1 is MNHEY, CDR2 SVGAGI, per germline. The CDR3 covers 16 residues. J was trimmed by 6 bases and V by 4 bases; bases with no gene match: 12. The CDR3 here is CASSLAASGGADTQYF. The CDR3 coding sequence is TGTGCCAGCAGTTTAGCCGCCAGCGGGGGTGCCGATACGCAGTATTTT.

This clonotype was observed a few times. J is TRBJ1-1 and V is TRBV7-9; no clear D. The CDR3 has 14 residues. CDR1 and CDR2 (germline): SEHNR, FQNEAQ (reference sequence). V was shortened by 5 bases and J by 1 base, with 11 bases between the two germline ends. The CDR3 sequence: CASSTWTGNTEAFF. CDR3 DNA: TGTGCCAGCAGCACGTGGACGGGGAACACTGAAGCTTTCTTT.

The chain employs TRBV6-2 or TRBV6-3 and TRBJ2-3, with TRBD2 matching 12 bases. Trimming took 6 bases from V and 2 from J; bases not matched to a gene: 6. The germline CDR1 and CDR2 sequences are MNHEY and SVGEGT. This CDR3 comprises 16 residues. CDR3 DNA: TGTGCCAGCAGAGCGACTAGCGGGGGCGTCACAGATACGCAGTATTTT. This encodes CASRATSGGVTDTQYF.

This clonotype has only one observation. Without the conserved terminal phenylalanine or tryptophan, this CDR3 likely stems from a read error. The chain joins TRBV7-9 to TRBJ2-7, with a possible D match to TRBD1 (6 bases). Trimming pared 8 bases from V and 2 bases from J, leaving 10 bases between. CDR3 length: 12 amino acids. Germline V CDR1 and CDR2: SEHNR, FQNEAQ (reference sequence). The CDR3 nucleotides read TGTGCCAGCTCGGCAGGGGCCTACGAGCAGTACCTC. Its translation is CASSAGAYEQYL.

The J gene is TRBJ2-4, the V gene TRBV9; 8 bases agree with TRBD1. The CDR3 length is 15 residues. V shed 3 bases and J 7 bases; nucleotides not matched to a gene: 9. The germline V gene has CDR1 SGDLS and CDR2 YYNGEE. Here the CDR3 DNA reads TGTGCCAGCAGCGCCCTACAGGGGGAGTGGAACATTCAGTACTTC. Translation: CASSALQGEWNIQYF.

The genes are TRBV20-1 and TRBJ2-7; no clear D gene. V shed 0 bases and J shed 7 bases, with 10 bases lying between them. The CDR3 spans 12 residues. CDR1 and CDR2 (germline): DFQATT, SNEGSKA (reference sequence). CDR3 sequence reads: CSARDARPEQYF. DNA for the CDR3: TGCAGTGCTAGAGATGCCAGGCCGGAGCAGTACTTC.

In its sample, this clonotype is medium-sized. The chain has TRBV13 and TRBJ1-6; a possible D gene is TRBD1 (6 bases). V lost 5 bases, J lost 6 bases, and 14 bases lay in between. The CDR3 contains 15 residues. Looked up from germline, CDR1 is PRHDT and CDR2 is FYEKMQ (reference sequence). The CDR3 loop reads CASSLEGQPNSPLHF. The CDR3 DNA follows: TGTGCCAGCAGCCTAGAGGGACAACCTAATTCACCCCTCCACTTT.

The chain couples TRBV24-1 to TRBJ1-2; 8 bases map to TRBD1. The CDR3 has 17 amino acids. V trimming: 4 bases; J trimming: 0 bases; junction bases outside the gene matches: 9. CDR1 and CDR2 (germline): KGHDR, SFDVKD. In DNA form, the CDR3 reads TGTGCCACCAGTGACAGCTCGGGACAGGAAGCTAACTATGGCTACACCTTC. Protein sequence: CATSDSSGQEANYGYTF.

The chain joins TRBV30 to TRBJ2-7; 9 bases are shared with TRBD1. The V segment lost 2 bases and the J segment 2 bases; nucleotides outside the gene matches: 10. Germline V gives CDR1 GTSNPN, CDR2 SVGIG (reference sequence). This CDR3 contains 16 residues. Here the CDR3 reads CAWSPRGGQGPYEQYV. CDR3 in DNA: TGTGCCTGGAGTCCTAGGGGGGGACAGGGTCCCTACGAGCAGTACGTC.

The chain couples TRBV9 to TRBJ2-2; either TRBD1 or TRBD2 may supply D (5 bases each). The germline V and J ends were trimmed by 3 bases and 0 bases, with 12 bases remaining between them. Looked up from germline, CDR1 is SGDLS and CDR2 is YYNGEE. CDR3 size: 16 residues. Here the CDR3 DNA reads TGTGCCAGCAGCGCGCACAGGACTGCGAACACCGGGGAGCTGTTTTTT. Its translation: CASSAHRTANTGELFF.

The genes are TRBV5-1 and TRBJ2-7, with a tentative D call TRBD1 (6 bases). In germline, CDR1 is SGHRS, CDR2 YFSETQ. The CDR3 sequence is 18 residues long. V dropped 4 bases and J dropped 1 base, with 24 bases sitting between them. In DNA, the CDR3 is TGCGCCAGCAGCCCCTTTTCCGGGACAAGGGACCTATCCTACGAGCAGTACGTC. This sequence encodes CASSPFSGTRDLSYEQYV.

The chain uses TRBV12-5 and TRBJ1-2; TRBD1 matches at 11 bases. J gave up 5 bases and V 6 bases, and 11 bases lay outside the gene matches. Germline V lookup: CDR1 LGHNT, CDR2 FRNRAP. The CDR3 has 16 amino acids. The CDR3 protein is CASGHVGTGGGYGYTF. In DNA form, the CDR3 reads TGTGCTAGTGGCCACGTTGGGACAGGGGGAGGGTATGGCTACACCTTC. The full variable domain, rest sourced from reference TRBV12-5 and TRBJ1-2, is DARVTQTPRHKVTEMGQEVTMRCQPILGHNTVFWYRQTMMQGLELLAYFRNRAPLDDSGMPKDRFSAEMPDATLATLKIQPSEPRDSAVYFCASGHVGTGGGYGYTFGSGTRLTVV.

The V and J genes are TRBV7-9 and TRBJ2-6, with D hard to call. Germline CDR1 is SEHNR and CDR2 is FQNEAQ (reference sequence). The CDR3 loop spans 16 amino acids. Trimming removed 2 bases at V and 0 bases at J, with 8 bases between. This CDR3 reads CASSLPRVSGANVLTF. The CDR3 coding sequence is TGTGCCAGCAGCTTACCCCGGGTCTCTGGGGCCAACGTCCTGACTTTC.

The J gene is TRBJ1-1, the V gene TRBV3-1, with TRBD1 identical over 9 bases. The junction had 7 bases not matched to a gene; V was cut back by 5 bases and J by 0 bases. CDR1 LGHDT and CDR2 YNNKEL come from the germline V gene (reference sequence). This CDR3 region has 16 residues. CDR3 residues: CASSAGQGSLNTEAFF. CDR3 coding DNA: TGTGCCAGCAGCGCCGGACAGGGGTCATTGAACACTGAAGCTTTCTTT. The whole variable domain, filled in from reference TRBV3-1 and TRBJ1-1, reads DTAVSQTPKYLVTQMGNDKSIKCEQNLGHDTMYWYKQDSKKFLKIMFSYNNKELIINETVPNRFSPKSPDKAHLNLHINSLELGDSAVYFCASSAGQGSLNTEAFFGQGTRLTVV.

This sequence joins TRBV27 and TRBJ2-5; unclear D gene. This CDR3 is built from 13 residues. Trimming took 4 bases from V and 1 from J, leaving 7 bases between them. From germline, CDR1 is MNHEY and CDR2 SMNVEV (reference sequence). The CDR3, as DNA: TGTGCCAGCAGTTCTCAGTTCCAAGAGACCCAGTACTTC. Amino acid sequence: CASSSQFQETQYF.

J is TRBJ2-7 and V is TRBV9; TRBD2 aligns across 7 bases. V lost 4 bases, J lost 1 base, and 8 bases stayed unmatched. CDR3 size: 15 residues. Germline CDR1 SGDLS, CDR2 YYNGEE. CDR3 in amino acids: CASSSGTTSSYEQYF. In DNA, the CDR3 is TGTGCCAGCAGCTCCGGGACTACATCGTCCTACGAGCAGTACTTC.

This chain connects TRBV12-3 or TRBV12-4 to TRBJ2-6; the D gene is possibly TRBD1 (6 bases). Trimming took off 3 bases at V and 0 bases at J, with 15 bases between the two ends. CDR3 length: 18 amino acids. CDR3: CASSLPPGQSSGANVLTF. The CDR3 DNA sequence: TGTGCCAGCAGTTTGCCCCCCGGACAGAGCTCTGGGGCCAACGTCCTGACTTTC.

The rearrangement uses TRBV7-6 and TRBJ2-2; no reliable D call. The CDR3 has 15 residues. CDR1 and CDR2 (germline): SGHVS, FNYEAQ. The V end lost 5 bases, the J end lost 4 bases, and 14 bases lay between the germline ends. In nucleotides, the CDR3 is TGTGCCAGCAGCCACACGGTGGTAGGCACCGGGGAGCTGTTTTTT. Its protein product is CASSHTVVGTGELFF.

The chain is built from TRBV10-3 and TRBJ2-3; 8 bases fit TRBD2. V lost 3 bases and J lost 5; bases outside the gene matches: 4. Germline V gene lookup returns CDR1 ENHRY and CDR2 SYGVKD. The CDR3 contains 14 residues. CDR3 nucleotide sequence: TGTGCCATCAGTGAAGAACTAGCGGTAGATACGCAGTATTTT. This encodes CAISEELAVDTQYF.

The rearrangement joins TRBV24-1 to TRBJ1-1; D is unresolved. Germline CDR1 is KGHDR and CDR2 is SFDVKD. The length of the CDR3 is 11 residues. Deletions cut 6 bases from V and 12 bases from J, with 13 bases between. The CDR3 sequence is CATSRSGTTFF. In DNA, the CDR3 is TGTGCCACCAGTCGGAGTGGTACAACTTTCTTT.

The rearrangement uses TRBV20-1 and TRBJ2-5, with a possible D match to TRBD1 (8 bases). The CDR3 sequence is 14 residues long. V lost 2 bases, J lost 4 bases, and 14 bases lay in between. Per the germline V gene, CDR1 is DFQATT and CDR2 is SNEGSKA (reference sequence). The CDR3 nucleotides are TGCAGTGCTAGACGGACAGGGAGGGGAGAGACCCAGTACTTC. As protein: CSARRTGRGETQYF.

The V gene is TRBV5-1, the J gene TRBJ2-5; 9 positions agree with TRBD2. Germline V gene sequence: CDR1 SGHRS, CDR2 YFSETQ. The CDR3 has 14 amino acids. V lost 6 bases to trimming and J lost 3 bases; unmatched junction nucleotides: 6. The CDR3 region is CASTLVAGEETQYF. The CDR3 coding sequence is TGCGCCAGCACCCTTGTAGCGGGAGAAGAGACCCAGTACTTC.

This chain joins TRBV19 and TRBJ1-2; D gene ambiguous. The CDR3 spans 13 residues. Germline CDR1 is LNHDA and CDR2 is SQIVND (reference sequence). V was pared by 7 bases and J by 5 bases, with 14 bases between. The CDR3 bases are TGTGCCAGTACCCCCTTTAAGCGGTATGGCTACACCTTC. Its protein product is CASTPFKRYGYTF.

This chain joins TRBV6-6 and TRBJ2-2; D unresolved. The CDR3 length is 11 residues. The V gene lost 5 bases and the J gene lost 6 bases, with 4 bases spanning the gap. CDR1 and CDR2 (germline): MNHNY, SVGAGI (reference sequence). CDR3 bases: TGTGCCAGCAGTCAACCCGGGGAGCTGTTTTTT. Protein product: CASSQPGELFF.

V and J are TRBV7-9 and TRBJ2-2, with 8 positions matching TRBD1. Germline trimming cut 3 bases from V and 4 bases from J; bases unmatched to any gene: 16. The CDR3 covers 19 residues. Per germline, CDR1 SEHNR and CDR2 FQNEAQ (reference sequence). CDR3 sequence: CASSFPSDRAKRGTGELFF. The CDR3 region has the DNA TGTGCCAGCAGCTTTCCGTCGGACAGGGCCAAAAGGGGCACCGGGGAGCTGTTTTTT.

This chain joins TRBV19 and TRBJ2-2; D not resolved. The length of the CDR3 is 14 residues. Trimming stripped 7 bases from V and 0 bases from J, with 9 bases between. The V gene's germline CDR1 is LNHDA and CDR2 SQIVND (reference sequence). The CDR3: CASKEGANTGELFF. DNA for the CDR3: TGTGCCAGTAAGGAAGGAGCGAACACCGGGGAGCTGTTTTTT.

V is TRBV7-8 and J is TRBJ2-1; no clear D gene. Germline V lookup: CDR1 SGHVS, CDR2 FQNEAQ. V lost 2 bases and J lost 8, with 13 bases in between. The CDR3 contains 14 residues. The CDR3 DNA follows: TGTGCCAGCAGCTTATCACGTGGGTCCCATGAGCAGTTCTTC. This sequence encodes CASSLSRGSHEQFF.

This clonotype showed up many times. This chain connects TRBV27 to TRBJ1-1; D uncertain. The CDR3 covers 13 residues. V shed 6 bases and J shed 1 base, with 9 bases lying between them. Germline CDR1 is MNHEY and CDR2 is SMNVEV (reference sequence). The CDR3, as DNA: TGTGCCAGCAGCTTAGCAGGGAACACTGAAGCTTTCTTT. This gives the protein CASSLAGNTEAFF.

The chain carries TRBV7-8 and TRBJ1-3; D gene uncertain. Trimming stripped 2 bases from V and 4 bases from J, with 12 bases between. The CDR3 loop spans 15 amino acids. CDR1 SGHVS and CDR2 FQNEAQ come from the germline V gene. The CDR3 DNA sequence: TGTGCCAGCAGCTTATGGGAATCGGGAGGAAACACCATATATTTT. As protein: CASSLWESGGNTIYF.

For this clonotype: Relative to the germline gene, one junction end is altered; a read error may explain this. The CDR3 reads CASSLELYLMGASNTGELFF. The DNA for the CDR3 is TGTGCTAGCAGCTTAGAACTCTACCTAATGGGGGCCTCGAACACCGGGGAGCTGTTTTTT. This rearrangement joins TRBV7-7 to TRBJ2-2; D is possibly TRBD1 (6 bases). Per germline, CDR1 SSHAT and CDR2 FNYEAQ (reference sequence). This CDR3 is built from 20 residues. Based on the CDR3 plus reference TRBV7-7 and TRBJ2-2, the full variable domain is GAGVSQSPRYKVTKRGQDVTLRCDPISSHATLYWYQQALGQGPEFLTYFNYEAQPDKSGLPSDRFSAERPEGSISTLTIQRTEQRDSAMYRCASSLELYLMGASNTGELFFGEGSRLTVL.